Described below is a single TCR beta chain sequence and its context. Its antigen is not known. The study ran its PCR with 60 Vbeta and 13 Jbeta primers. Method: immunoSEQ multiplex PCR; TCRdb's copy keeps in-frame clones and lacks some. The sample has about 130,000 clones; about 80% are singletons. This sample was taken from a study of cytomegalovirus exposure and HLA in healthy donors. Findings and caveats of the study: It was reportedly the case that the classifier diagnosed cytomegalovirus status with high specificity and sensitivity.

V was clipped by 1 base and J by 1 base, with 7 bases between them. The germline V gene has CDR1 MDHEN and CDR2 SYDVKM. The CDR3 totals 14 residues. Healthy bone marrow donors made up the cohort. The sample comprised PBMCs. This chain uses TRBV28 with TRBJ1-1; D gene uncertain. The origin of this receptor is a young man in good health and CMV-seropositive. The chain's CDR3 is CASSLSYPNTEAFF. CDR3 coding DNA: TGTGCCAGCAGTTTATCCTACCCGAACACTGAAGCTTTCTTT.